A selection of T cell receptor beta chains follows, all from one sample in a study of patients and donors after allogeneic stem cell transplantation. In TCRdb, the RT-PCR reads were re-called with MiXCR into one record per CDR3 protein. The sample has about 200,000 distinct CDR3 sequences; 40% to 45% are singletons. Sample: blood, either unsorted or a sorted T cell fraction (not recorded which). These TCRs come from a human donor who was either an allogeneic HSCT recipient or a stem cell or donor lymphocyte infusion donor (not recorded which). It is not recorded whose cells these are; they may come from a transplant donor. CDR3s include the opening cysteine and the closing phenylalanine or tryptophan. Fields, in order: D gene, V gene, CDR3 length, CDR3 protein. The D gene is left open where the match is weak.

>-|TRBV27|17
CASSLSGQQVRGTEAFF
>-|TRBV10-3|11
CAISESGGYTF
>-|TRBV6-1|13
CASSDLGTGELFF
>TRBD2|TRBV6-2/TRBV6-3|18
CASSYLLKLAGVNNEQFF
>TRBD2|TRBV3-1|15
CASSRPGGSTDTQYF
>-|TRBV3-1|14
CAKLPGVLVDGYTF
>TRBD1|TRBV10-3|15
CAISAQGAPTDTQYF
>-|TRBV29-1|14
CSGLDRLSYNEQFF
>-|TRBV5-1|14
CASTPRSTNTEAFF
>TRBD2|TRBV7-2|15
CASSLQRERADTQYF
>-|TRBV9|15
CASSVEGVRYNEQFF
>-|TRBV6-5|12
CASSEKNTEAFF
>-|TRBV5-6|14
CASSGPGQRETQYF
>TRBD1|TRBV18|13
CASSQGQRETQYF
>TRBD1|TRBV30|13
CAWRTGLDQPQHF
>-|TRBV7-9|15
CASSFRDAGNYGYTF
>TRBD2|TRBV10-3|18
CAISDTGLAGVGADTQYF
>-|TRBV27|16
CASSHETGGGNQPQHF
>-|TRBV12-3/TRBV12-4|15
CASSLGGYSYNEQFF
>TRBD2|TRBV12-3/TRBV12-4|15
CASSSGTITSHEQYF
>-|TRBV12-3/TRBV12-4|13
CASRSGFGNTIYF
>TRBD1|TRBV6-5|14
CASSPQTGYTEAFF
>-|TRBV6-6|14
CASSYSEGGNTIYF
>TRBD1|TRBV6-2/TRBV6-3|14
CATSHRQGAYGYTF
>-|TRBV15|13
CATSRDPGNTIYF
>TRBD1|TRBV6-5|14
CASSMDRGGQPQHF
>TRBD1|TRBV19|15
CATTGQEYSNQPQHF
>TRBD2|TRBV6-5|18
CASSLDLGLAELTGELFF
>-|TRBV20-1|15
CSARDSVAGANVLTF
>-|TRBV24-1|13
CATSSGTDYGYTF
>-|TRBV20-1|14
CSARVSGSPYEQYF
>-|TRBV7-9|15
CASSSLDTGRGGYTF
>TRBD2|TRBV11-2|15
CASSRLAEYQETQYF
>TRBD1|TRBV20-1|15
CSARDITGERSPLHF
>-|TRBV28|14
CASSVLRVRETQYF
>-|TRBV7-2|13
CASSFRDIAEAFF
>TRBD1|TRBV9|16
CASSVHPGQGSYEQYF
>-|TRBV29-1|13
CSAWTQSSYEQYF
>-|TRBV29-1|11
CPAGRIGGYTF
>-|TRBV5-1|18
CASSSSLVAEGAKNIQYF
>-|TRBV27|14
CASSSQVQRAEAFF
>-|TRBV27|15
CASSIQGTSTDTQYF
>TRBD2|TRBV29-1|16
CSVDNLLAGGVNEQFF
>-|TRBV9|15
CASSPHSASYNEQFF
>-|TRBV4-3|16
CASSPAGTPTNEKLFF